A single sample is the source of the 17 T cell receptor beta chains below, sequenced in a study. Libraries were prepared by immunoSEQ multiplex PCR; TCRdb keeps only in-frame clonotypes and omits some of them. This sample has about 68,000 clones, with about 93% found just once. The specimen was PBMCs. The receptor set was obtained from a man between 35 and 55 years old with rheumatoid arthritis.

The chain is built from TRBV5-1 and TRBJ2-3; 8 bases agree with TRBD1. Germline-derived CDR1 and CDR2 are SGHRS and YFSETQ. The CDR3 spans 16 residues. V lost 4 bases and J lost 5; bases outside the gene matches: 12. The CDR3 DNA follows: TGCGCCAGCAGCCTGGCGGCCAGGGGGCATGGAGATACGCAGTATTTT. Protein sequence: CASSLAARGHGDTQYF.

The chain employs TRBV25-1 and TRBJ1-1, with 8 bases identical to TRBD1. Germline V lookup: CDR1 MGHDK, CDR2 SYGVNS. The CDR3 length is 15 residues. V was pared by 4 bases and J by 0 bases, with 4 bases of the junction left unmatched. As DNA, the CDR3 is TGTGCCAGCAGTGTTCACAGGGGGATGAACACTGAAGCTTTCTTT. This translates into CASSVHRGMNTEAFF. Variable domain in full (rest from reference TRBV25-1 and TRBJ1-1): EADIYQTPRYLVIGTGKKITLECSQTMGHDKMYWYQQDPGMELHLIHYSYGVNSTEKGDLSSESTVSRIRTEHFPLTLESARPSHTSQYLCASSVHRGMNTEAFFGQGTRLTVV.

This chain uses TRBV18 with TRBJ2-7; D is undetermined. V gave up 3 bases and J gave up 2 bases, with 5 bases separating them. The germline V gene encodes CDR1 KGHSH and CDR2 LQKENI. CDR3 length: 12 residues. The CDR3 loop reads CASSPSAYEQYF. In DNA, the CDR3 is TGTGCCAGCTCACCTTCGGCCTACGAGCAGTACTTC.

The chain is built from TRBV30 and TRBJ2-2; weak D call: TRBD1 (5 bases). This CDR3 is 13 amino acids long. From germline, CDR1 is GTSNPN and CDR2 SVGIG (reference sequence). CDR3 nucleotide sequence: TGTGCTTCCGCAGGGCAGAACACCGGGGAGCTGTTTTTT. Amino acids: CASAGQNTGELFF.

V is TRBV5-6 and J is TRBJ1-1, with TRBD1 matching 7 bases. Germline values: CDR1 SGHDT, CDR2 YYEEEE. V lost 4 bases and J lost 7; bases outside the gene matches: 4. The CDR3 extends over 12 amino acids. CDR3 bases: TGTGCCAGCAGCCGGGACAGACATGAAGCTTTCTTT. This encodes CASSRDRHEAFF.

CDR3 sequence: CASSHAPGLLRGNTIYF. CDR3 in DNA: TGTGCCAGCAGCCACGCCCCGGGACTCCTCAGGGGAAACACCATATATTTT. The chain is built from TRBV3-1 (or the pseudogene TRBV3-2) and TRBJ1-3; possible D gene TRBD1, 5 bases. Germline V gives CDR1 LGHDT, CDR2 YNNKEL (reference sequence). Trimming took 3 bases from V and 4 from J, leaving 19 bases between them. The CDR3 has 17 amino acids.

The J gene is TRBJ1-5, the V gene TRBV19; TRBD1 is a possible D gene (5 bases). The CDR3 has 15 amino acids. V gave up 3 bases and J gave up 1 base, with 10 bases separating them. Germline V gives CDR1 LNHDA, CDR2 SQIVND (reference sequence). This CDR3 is CASSIVGGSNQPQHF. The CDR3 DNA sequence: TGTGCCAGTAGTATCGTCGGGGGAAGCAATCAGCCCCAGCATTTT.

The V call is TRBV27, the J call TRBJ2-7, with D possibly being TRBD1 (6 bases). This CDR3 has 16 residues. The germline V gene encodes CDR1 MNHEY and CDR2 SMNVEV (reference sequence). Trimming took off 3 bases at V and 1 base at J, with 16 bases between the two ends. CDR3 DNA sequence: TGTGCCAGCAGTTTCGAGGGTAGAGGGGGTTCCTACGAGCAGTACTTC. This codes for CASSFEGRGGSYEQYF.

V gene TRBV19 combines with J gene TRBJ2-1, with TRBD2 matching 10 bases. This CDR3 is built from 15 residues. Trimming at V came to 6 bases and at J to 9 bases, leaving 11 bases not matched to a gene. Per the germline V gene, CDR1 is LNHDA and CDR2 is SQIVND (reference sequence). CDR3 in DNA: TGTGCCAGTAGGTTAAGCGGGAGGGCCGGGGTTGAGCAGTTCTTC. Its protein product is CASRLSGRAGVEQFF.

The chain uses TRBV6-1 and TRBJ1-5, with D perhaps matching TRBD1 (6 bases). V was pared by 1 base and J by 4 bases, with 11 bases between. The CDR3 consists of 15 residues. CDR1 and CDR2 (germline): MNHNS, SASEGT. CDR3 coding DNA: TGTGCCAGCAGTGAAGGAGGGGGACTAAATCAGCCCCAGCATTTT. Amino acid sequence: CASSEGGGLNQPQHF.

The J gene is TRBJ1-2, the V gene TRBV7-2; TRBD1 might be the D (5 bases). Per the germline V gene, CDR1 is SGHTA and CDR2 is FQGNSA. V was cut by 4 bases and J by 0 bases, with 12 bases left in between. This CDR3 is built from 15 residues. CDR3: CASSYPVGANYGYTF. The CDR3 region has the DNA TGTGCCAGCAGCTACCCCGTGGGGGCTAACTATGGCTACACCTTC.

CDR3 DNA sequence: TGTGCCACCGCGACAGGGAACTACGAGCAGTACTTC. Translating gives CATATGNYEQYF. The chain uses TRBV24-1 and TRBJ2-7; 7 bases fit TRBD1. The germline CDR1 and CDR2 sequences are KGHDR and SFDVKD. Trimming cost V 9 bases and J 3 bases; bases outside gene matches: 4. CDR3 length: 12 amino acids.

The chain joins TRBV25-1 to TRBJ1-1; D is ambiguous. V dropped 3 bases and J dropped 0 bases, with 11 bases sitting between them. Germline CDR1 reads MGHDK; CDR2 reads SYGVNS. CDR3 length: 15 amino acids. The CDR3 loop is CASSDHRNMNTEAFF. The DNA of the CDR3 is TGTGCCAGCAGTGACCACAGAAACATGAACACTGAAGCTTTCTTT. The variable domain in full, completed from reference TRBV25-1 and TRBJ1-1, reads EADIYQTPRYLVIGTGKKITLECSQTMGHDKMYWYQQDPGMELHLIHYSYGVNSTEKGDLSSESTVSRIRTEHFPLTLESARPSHTSQYLCASSDHRNMNTEAFFGQGTRLTVV.

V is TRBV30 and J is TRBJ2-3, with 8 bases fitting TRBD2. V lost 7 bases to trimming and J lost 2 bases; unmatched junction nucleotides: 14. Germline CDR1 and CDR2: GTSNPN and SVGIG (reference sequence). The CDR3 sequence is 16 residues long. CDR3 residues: CASTPGGGLSTDTQYF. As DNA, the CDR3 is TGTGCCTCTACCCCGGGCGGGGGGCTATCCACAGATACGCAGTATTTT.

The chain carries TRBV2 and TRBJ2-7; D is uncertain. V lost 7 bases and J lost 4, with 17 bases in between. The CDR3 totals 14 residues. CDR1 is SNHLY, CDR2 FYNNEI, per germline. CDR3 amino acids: CASIFTHQAYEQYF. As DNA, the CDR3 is TGTGCCAGCATCTTTACTCACCAAGCATACGAGCAGTACTTC.

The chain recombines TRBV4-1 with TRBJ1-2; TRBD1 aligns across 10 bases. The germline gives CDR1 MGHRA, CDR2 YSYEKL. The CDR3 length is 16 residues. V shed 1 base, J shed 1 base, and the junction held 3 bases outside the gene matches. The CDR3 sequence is CASSQVDRGGNYGYTF. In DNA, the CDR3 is TGCGCCAGCAGCCAAGTGGACAGGGGGGGTAACTATGGCTACACCTTC.

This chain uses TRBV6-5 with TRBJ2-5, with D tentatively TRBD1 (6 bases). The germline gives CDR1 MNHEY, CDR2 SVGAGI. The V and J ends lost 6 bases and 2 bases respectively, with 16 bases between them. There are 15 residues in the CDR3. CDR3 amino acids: CASSPGQNLQETQYF. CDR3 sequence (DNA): TGTGCCAGCAGCCCCGGACAGAATTTACAAGAGACCCAGTACTTC.